These 29 T cell receptor beta chains were sequenced from one sample in a study of cytomegalovirus exposure and HLA in healthy donors. PCR amplification relied on 60 Vbeta primers (plus 13 Jbeta primers). Sequenced by immunoSEQ multiplex PCR; TCRdb stores in-frame clones only, minus some. In total, the table holds about 130,000 clones. Sequences were obtained from PBMCs. These receptors originate from a man younger than 30 in good health and CMV-seronegative.

The J gene is TRBJ2-3, the V gene TRBV19; D gene ambiguous. Trimming removed 9 bases from V and 1 base from J, with 11 bases in between. The CDR3 has 13 amino acids. Per germline, CDR1 LNHDA and CDR2 SQIVND (reference sequence). The CDR3 spells CASRFQGTDTQYF. Here the CDR3 DNA reads TGTGCCAGCAGATTCCAGGGCACAGATACGCAGTATTTT.

In DNA, the CDR3 is TGTGCCAGCAGCCATCAAGAGGTGGTAGAGACCCAGTACTTC. As protein: CASSHQEVVETQYF. J is TRBJ2-5 and V is TRBV6-6, with D unresolved. This CDR3 region has 14 residues. Germline CDR1 MNHNY, CDR2 SVGAGI (reference sequence). With 6 bases removed from V and 4 bases from J, the gap between germline ends came to 15 bases.

Written as DNA, the CDR3 is TGTGCCAGCAGCCCTGGGACAGGGCCACAAGAGACCCAGTACTTC. This codes for CASSPGTGPQETQYF. The J gene is TRBJ2-5, the V gene TRBV7-2, with 9 bases identical to TRBD1. The V gene end was trimmed by 5 bases and the J gene end by 2 bases; junction bases not matched to a gene: 6. CDR3 length equals 15 residues. Germline CDR1 SGHTA, CDR2 FQGNSA.

The genes are TRBV5-1 and TRBJ1-1; 7 bases line up with TRBD1. CDR1 and CDR2 from the germline V gene are SGHRS and YFSETQ. After removal of 2 bases from V and 4 bases from J, the junction contained 5 bases not matched to a gene. This CDR3 comprises 14 residues. The CDR3 here is CASSLDRDGTEAFF. The CDR3 region has the DNA TGCGCCAGCAGCTTAGACAGGGATGGCACTGAAGCTTTCTTT.

This chain links TRBV9 with TRBJ1-4, with TRBD1 matching 10 bases. The V and J ends lost 0 bases and 5 bases, in that order; junction bases with no gene match: 4. Germline loops: CDR1 SGDLS, CDR2 YYNGEE. The CDR3 spans 16 residues. CDR3 protein: CASSVGDRGQNEKLFF. The CDR3 nucleotides are TGTGCCAGCAGCGTAGGTGACAGGGGGCAAAATGAAAAACTGTTTTTT.

CDR3: CASSLGTGAPYEQYF. The CDR3 DNA follows: TGCGCCAGCAGCTTGGGGACAGGAGCCCCCTACGAGCAGTACTTC. The chain carries TRBV5-1 and TRBJ2-7; 7 positions agree with TRBD1. Germline lookup yields CDR1 SGHRS and CDR2 YFSETQ. V shed 0 bases, J shed 2 bases, and the junction held 5 bases outside the gene matches. This CDR3 region has 15 residues.

This chain connects TRBV18 to TRBJ1-1; D is unclear. CDR1 and CDR2 from the germline V gene are KGHSH and LQKENI. The CDR3 contains 15 residues. V gave up 6 bases and J gave up 3 bases, with 17 bases separating them. CDR3 sequence (DNA): TGTGCCAGCTCCCGATATGAGTCGGTTGACACTGAAGCTTTCTTT. Amino acids: CASSRYESVDTEAFF.

This chain connects TRBV5-1 to TRBJ2-3, with 7 bases matching TRBD2. With 4 bases clipped from V and 2 bases from J, the junction kept 13 bases outside the gene matches. The CDR3 totals 17 residues. Germline values: CDR1 SGHRS, CDR2 YFSETQ. CDR3 protein: CASSRSIRGGTTDTQYF. The CDR3 nucleotides are TGCGCCAGCAGCCGAAGTATCCGCGGGGGTACCACAGATACGCAGTATTTT.

This chain joins TRBV11-2 and TRBJ2-3; possible D gene TRBD2, 6 bases. There are 14 residues in the CDR3. Germline assignment: CDR1 SGHAT and CDR2 FQNNGV. The germline V and J ends were trimmed by 5 bases and 4 bases, with 13 bases remaining between them. The CDR3 DNA reads as TGTGCCAGCAGCCTTAATTGGGGGGCAGATACGCAGTATTTT. Protein: CASSLNWGADTQYF.

The rearrangement links TRBV4-3 to TRBJ1-2; 7 bases are shared with TRBD1. From germline, CDR1 is LGHNA and CDR2 YSLEER. CDR3 size: 14 residues. V lost 2 bases and J lost 8; bases outside the gene matches: 8. DNA of the CDR3: TGCGCCAGCAGCCAAACGAGGGGGCCCTTCGGCTACACCTTC. This gives the protein CASSQTRGPFGYTF.

The chain recombines TRBV5-8 with TRBJ2-7; weak D call: TRBD2 (5 bases). V was trimmed by 4 bases and J by 3 bases, leaving 11 bases between them. Germline loops: CDR1 SGHTS, CDR2 YDEGEE. The CDR3 covers 13 residues. The chain's CDR3 is CASSLRDRYEQYF. In DNA form, the CDR3 reads TGTGCCAGCAGCCTGAGGGATCGCTACGAGCAGTACTTC.

The V gene is TRBV5-1, the J gene TRBJ2-3, with TRBD2 as a possible D gene (5 bases). The CDR3 totals 15 residues. Trimming removed 4 bases from V and 3 bases from J, with 15 bases in between. From germline, CDR1 is SGHRS and CDR2 YFSETQ. CDR3 sequence: CASSLVRGGTDTQYF. The CDR3 DNA sequence: TGCGCCAGCAGCCTCGTACGGGGTGGGACAGATACGCAGTATTTT.

The genes are TRBV7-9 and TRBJ1-1, with a weak D call TRBD1 (5 bases). The CDR3 has 15 residues. Germline lookup yields CDR1 SEHNR and CDR2 FQNEAQ (reference sequence). Trimming pared 2 bases from V and 1 base from J, leaving 11 bases between. CDR3 sequence: CASSLPGTQNTEAFF. CDR3 in DNA: TGTGCCAGCAGCTTACCCGGGACTCAGAACACTGAAGCTTTCTTT.

The rearrangement uses TRBV25-1 and TRBJ2-7; the D is unclear. This CDR3 comprises 11 residues. The germline gives CDR1 MGHDK, CDR2 SYGVNS. Trimming stripped 10 bases from V and 4 bases from J, with 11 bases between. The CDR3 region is CATRVGYEQYF. In DNA, the CDR3 is TGTGCCACCCGGGTCGGATACGAGCAGTACTTC.

V gene TRBV5-1 combines with J gene TRBJ1-3; D is undetermined. The V end was cut by 4 bases, the J end by 2 bases, with 10 bases between. Germline V gives CDR1 SGHRS, CDR2 YFSETQ. This CDR3 spans 14 amino acids. The CDR3 here is CASSTSGAGNTIYF. CDR3 nucleotides: TGCGCCAGCAGCACGAGCGGGGCTGGAAACACCATATATTTT.

CDR3 nucleotides: TGTGCCAGCAGCTCGACAGGGGAAGGCTACACCTTC. Translating it yields CASSSTGEGYTF. The gene calls are TRBV5-4 and TRBJ1-2; 8 bases line up with TRBD1. J lost 8 bases, V lost 3 bases, and 3 bases had no gene match. There are 12 residues in the CDR3. Germline V gives CDR1 SGHNT, CDR2 YYREEE (reference sequence).

V and J are TRBV6-1 and TRBJ2-3; no reliable D call. Trimming shortened V by 6 bases and J by 5 bases, and 6 bases separated the two germline ends. The CDR3 totals 11 residues. Germline CDR1 MNHNS, CDR2 SASEGT. CDR3 amino acids: CASRPGDTQYF. CDR3 bases: TGTGCCAGCAGACCGGGAGATACGCAGTATTTT.

The chain is built from TRBV5-5 and TRBJ2-6; perhaps TRBD2 as D (6 bases). The V gene's germline CDR1 is SGHKS and CDR2 YYEKEE (reference sequence). Trimming took off 3 bases at V and 2 bases at J, with 9 bases between the two ends. This CDR3 comprises 15 residues. The CDR3 coding sequence is TGTGCCAGCAGCTCACCTAGCGCTGGGGCCAACGTCCTGACTTTC. This encodes CASSSPSAGANVLTF.

This rearrangement joins TRBV25-1 to TRBJ2-1; the match to TRBD2 covers 14 bases. CDR3 size: 16 residues. V was clipped by 3 bases and J by 6 bases; unmatched bases: 4. Germline CDR1 and CDR2: MGHDK and SYGVNS. The CDR3 DNA reads as TGTGCCAGCAGTGATCAGGGACTAGCGGGAGTCAATGAGCAGTTCTTC. Translated: CASSDQGLAGVNEQFF. Combining the CDR3 with reference TRBV25-1 and TRBJ2-1 gives the whole variable domain EADIYQTPRYLVIGTGKKITLECSQTMGHDKMYWYQQDPGMELHLIHYSYGVNSTEKGDLSSESTVSRIRTEHFPLTLESARPSHTSQYLCASSDQGLAGVNEQFFGPGTRLTVL.

The chain joins TRBV7-2 to TRBJ2-7; D perhaps matches TRBD2 (6 bases). V was trimmed by 1 base and J by 7 bases, leaving 20 bases between them. The germline CDR1 and CDR2 sequences are SGHTA and FQGNSA. This CDR3 spans 16 amino acids. The CDR3 sequence: CASSLDGTARGREQYF. The CDR3 DNA is TGTGCCAGCAGCTTAGACGGGACTGCTCGGGGAAGGGAGCAGTACTTC.

This sequence joins TRBV5-1 and TRBJ2-2; 8 bases agree with TRBD1. Germline CDR1 reads SGHRS; CDR2 reads YFSETQ. The CDR3 sequence is 13 residues long. The J segment lost 3 bases and the V segment lost 6 bases, leaving 1 base of the junction unmatched. The chain's CDR3 is CASKDRDTGELFF. The CDR3 bases are TGCGCCAGCAAGGACAGGGACACCGGGGAGCTGTTTTTT.

The chain links TRBV5-1 to TRBJ2-5; a possible D gene is TRBD2 (5 bases). From germline, CDR1 is SGHRS and CDR2 YFSETQ. With 6 bases removed from V and 5 bases from J, the gap between germline ends came to 14 bases. The length of the CDR3 is 13 residues. In DNA form, the CDR3 reads TGCGCCAGCATGGTTGCGGGTTGGGAGACCCAGTACTTC. It is translated as CASMVAGWETQYF. The full variable domain, rest sourced from reference TRBV5-1 and TRBJ2-5, is KAGVTQTPRYLIKTRGQQVTLSCSPISGHRSVSWYQQTPGQGLQFLFEYFSETQRNKGNFPGRFSGRQFSNSRSEMNVSTLELGDSALYLCASMVAGWETQYFGPGTRLLVL.

The chain joins TRBV6-5 to TRBJ2-5, with TRBD2 identical over 10 bases. The tail of the sequence fits TRBJ2-7 better, so the J call may be wrong. In germline, CDR1 is MNHEY, CDR2 SVGAGI. This CDR3 has 14 amino acids. The CDR3 DNA reads TGTGCCAGCAGTCGTCTAGCGGGGGCGCACGAGCAGTACTTC. Its protein product is CASSRLAGAHEQYF.

V is TRBV9 and J is TRBJ2-7; tentative D call: TRBD2 (8 bases). Trimming removed 0 bases from V and 7 bases from J, with 20 bases in between. There are 16 residues in the CDR3. The germline CDR1 and CDR2 sequences are SGDLS and YYNGEE. DNA for the CDR3: TGTGCCAGCAGCGTAGCTCCACGGGAGGGGGCGAGGGAGCAGTACTTC. Translating it yields CASSVAPREGAREQYF.

The V and J genes are TRBV6-1 and TRBJ1-5; TRBD1 is a possible D gene (6 bases). The CDR3 is made up of 15 amino acids. Between the trimmed V and J ends, which lost 5 bases and 1 base, there was a span of 12 bases. Per the germline V gene, CDR1 is MNHNS and CDR2 is SASEGT. In DNA form, the CDR3 reads TGTGCCAGCAGTCTACAGGGTGCCAGCAATCAGCCCCAGCATTTT. This encodes CASSLQGASNQPQHF.

The V and J genes are TRBV19 and TRBJ2-5, with 8 nucleotides matching TRBD2. The CDR3 covers 15 residues. Trimming removed 5 bases from V and 3 bases from J; junction bases left unmatched: 8. Germline lookup yields CDR1 LNHDA and CDR2 SQIVND (reference sequence). CDR3 sequence reads: CASSPPGLAKETQYF. The CDR3 region has the DNA TGTGCCAGTAGTCCCCCAGGACTAGCTAAAGAGACCCAGTACTTC.

The chain employs TRBV9 and TRBJ1-2; D remains ambiguous. V was pared by 0 bases and J by 4 bases, with 10 bases between. The CDR3 sequence is 14 residues long. The germline V gene encodes CDR1 SGDLS and CDR2 YYNGEE. The CDR3 region is CASSVEAGSYGYTF. The DNA for the CDR3 is TGTGCCAGCAGCGTAGAGGCTGGGAGCTATGGCTACACCTTC.

V and J are TRBV6-4 and TRBJ1-2; D gene unclear. Germline V gives CDR1 MRHNA, CDR2 SNTAGT. The CDR3 has 16 residues. V lost 0 bases and J lost 8, with 19 bases in between. CDR3 residues: CASSDSGRVVSEGYTF. The CDR3 bases are TGTGCCAGCAGTGACTCGGGGAGGGTTGTCTCTGAGGGCTACACCTTC.

V gene TRBV28 combines with J gene TRBJ2-7; possibly TRBD1 for D (6 bases). Trimming left V 4 bases short and J 3 bases short, with 16 bases between. The CDR3 is 15 amino acids. Germline V lookup: CDR1 MDHEN, CDR2 SYDVKM. The chain's CDR3 is CASSSPTGTFYEQYF. Written as DNA, the CDR3 is TGTGCCAGCAGTTCGCCGACAGGAACCTTCTACGAGCAGTACTTC.